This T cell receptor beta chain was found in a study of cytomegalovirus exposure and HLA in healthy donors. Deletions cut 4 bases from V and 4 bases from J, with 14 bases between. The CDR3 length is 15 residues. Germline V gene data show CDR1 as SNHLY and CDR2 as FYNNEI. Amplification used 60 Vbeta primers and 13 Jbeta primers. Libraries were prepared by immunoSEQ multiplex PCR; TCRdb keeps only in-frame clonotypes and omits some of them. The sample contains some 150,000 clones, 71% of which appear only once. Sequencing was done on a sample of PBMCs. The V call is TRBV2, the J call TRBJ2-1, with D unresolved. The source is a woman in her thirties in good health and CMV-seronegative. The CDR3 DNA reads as TGTGCCAGCAGTGTAGGCCCGGGTGGTTACAATGAGCAGTTCTTC. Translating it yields CASSVGPGGYNEQFF.